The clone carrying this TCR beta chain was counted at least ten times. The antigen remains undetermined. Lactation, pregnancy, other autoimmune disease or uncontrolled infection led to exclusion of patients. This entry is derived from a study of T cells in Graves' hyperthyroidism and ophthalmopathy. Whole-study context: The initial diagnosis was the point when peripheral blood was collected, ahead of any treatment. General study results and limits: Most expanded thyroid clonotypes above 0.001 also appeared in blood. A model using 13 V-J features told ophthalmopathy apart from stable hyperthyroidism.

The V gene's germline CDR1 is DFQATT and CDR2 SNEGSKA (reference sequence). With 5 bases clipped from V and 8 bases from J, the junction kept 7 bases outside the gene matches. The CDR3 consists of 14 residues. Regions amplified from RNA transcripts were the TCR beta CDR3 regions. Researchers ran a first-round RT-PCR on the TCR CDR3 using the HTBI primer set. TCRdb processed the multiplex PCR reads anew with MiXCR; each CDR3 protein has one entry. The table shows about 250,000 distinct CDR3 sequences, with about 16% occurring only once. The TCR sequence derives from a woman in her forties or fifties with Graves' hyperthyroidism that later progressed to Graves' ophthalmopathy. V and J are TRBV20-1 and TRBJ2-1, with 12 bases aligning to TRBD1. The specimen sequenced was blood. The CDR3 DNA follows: TGCAGTGCTGACGGGACAGGGGGCCTCGATGAGCAGTTCTTC. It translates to CSADGTGGLDEQFF.